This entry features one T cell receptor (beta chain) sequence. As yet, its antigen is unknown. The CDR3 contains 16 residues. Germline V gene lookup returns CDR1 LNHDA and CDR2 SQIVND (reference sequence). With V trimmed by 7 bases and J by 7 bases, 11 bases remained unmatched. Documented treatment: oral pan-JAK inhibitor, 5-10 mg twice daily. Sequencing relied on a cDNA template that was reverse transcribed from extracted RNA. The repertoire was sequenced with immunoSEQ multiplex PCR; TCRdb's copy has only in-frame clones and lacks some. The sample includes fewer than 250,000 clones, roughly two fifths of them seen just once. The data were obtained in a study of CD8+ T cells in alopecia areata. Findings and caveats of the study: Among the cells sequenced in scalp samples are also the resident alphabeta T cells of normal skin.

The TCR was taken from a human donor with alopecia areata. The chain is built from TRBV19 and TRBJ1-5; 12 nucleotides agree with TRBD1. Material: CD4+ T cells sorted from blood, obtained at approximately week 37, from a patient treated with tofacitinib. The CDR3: CASKLEGQGARQPQHF. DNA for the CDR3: TGTGCCAGTAAGCTTGAGGGACAGGGGGCTCGGCAGCCCCAGCATTTT.